The rows below give T cell receptor beta chains drawn from one sample of a study of a mutant IDH1 vaccine in newly diagnosed glioma. Libraries were prepared by immunoSEQ multiplex PCR; TCRdb keeps only in-frame clonotypes and omits some of them. The table shows 50,000 to 70,000 clones, with around four fifths occurring only once. Antigens for these TCRs are unknown. The sequences come from PBMCs, collected from a glioma patient whose treatment included an IDH1 peptide vaccine. These receptors originate from a young man with glioma. The CDR3 runs from the conserved cysteine through the conserved F or W. The D gene is left open where the match is weak. Only part of the rows carry a size: once, few, many, or a class if the clone is expanded.

size,V,D,J,CDR3,DNA
-,TRBV4-1,TRBD1,TRBJ1-2,CASSHPGTGLGYTF,TGCGCCAGCAGCCATCCCGGGACAGGGTTGGGCTACACCTTC
-,TRBV9,TRBD1,TRBJ1-5,CASGQGGQPQHF,TGTGCCAGCGGACAGGGAGGTCAGCCCCAGCATTTT
-,TRBV5-1,-,TRBJ2-3,CATQESGYGTDTQYF,TGCGCCACTCAAGAATCAGGTTACGGCACAGATACGCAGTATTTT
once,TRBV6-1,TRBD1,TRBJ1-1,CASSAYTGQLNTEAFF,TGTGCCAGCAGTGCATACACGGGACAGTTGAACACTGAAGCTTTCTTT
few,TRBV2,TRBD1,TRBJ1-1,CASNRGPEAFF,TGTGCCAGCAACAGGGGACCTGAAGCTTTCTTT
-,TRBV5-5,-,TRBJ1-2,CASSLTGRANYGYTF,TGTGCCAGCAGCTTGACAGGGAGAGCTAACTATGGCTACACCTTC
-,TRBV5-6,TRBD1,TRBJ2-5,CASSLDRGLETQYF,TGTGCCAGCAGCTTGGACAGGGGGCTGGAGACCCAGTACTTC
once,TRBV9,TRBD1,TRBJ1-3,CASSVTPGQGSGNTIYF,TGTGCCAGCAGCGTAACCCCGGGACAGGGTTCTGGAAACACCATATATTTT
-,TRBV6-5,TRBD1,TRBJ1-6,CASRRGTGQNSPLHF,TGTGCCAGCAGACGCGGGACAGGGCAAAATTCACCCCTCCACTTT
-,TRBV5-1,-,TRBJ2-6,CASSLEGAGANVLTF,TGCGCCAGCAGCTTGGAGGGGGCTGGGGCCAACGTCCTGACTTTC
-,TRBV6-6,TRBD2,TRBJ2-5,CASAAYNGGETQYF,TGTGCCAGCGCCGCATACAACGGGGGGGAGACCCAGTACTTC
-,TRBV5-1,TRBD2,TRBJ2-1,CASSSSTSYEQFF,TGCGCCAGCAGCTCGTCGACTAGCTATGAGCAGTTCTTC
-,TRBV19,-,TRBJ2-7,CAIGGPNEQYF,TGTGCCATCGGGGGACCCAACGAGCAGTACTTC
-,TRBV25-1,-,TRBJ1-3,CASSEFMGPHSGNTIYF,TGTGCCAGCAGTGAATTCATGGGCCCTCACTCTGGAAACACCATATATTTT
once,TRBV6-6,TRBD2,TRBJ2-7,CASTQGLAGAAGEQYF,TGTGCCAGCACCCAGGGACTAGCGGGGGCCGCGGGTGAGCAGTACTTC
-,TRBV23-1,-,TRBJ1-1,CASSQRDKYIFMNTEAFF,TGCGCCAGCAGTCAAAGGGACAAGTATATTTTCATGAACACTGAAGCTTTCTTT
-,TRBV2,TRBD1,TRBJ1-4,CASSDRDRGNEKLFF,TGTGCCAGTTCGGACCGGGACAGGGGGAATGAAAAACTGTTTTTT
few,TRBV29-1,TRBD1,TRBJ1-1,CSSGQMNTEAFF,TGCAGCTCGGGACAGATGAACACTGAAGCTTTCTTT
-,TRBV20-1,-,TRBJ1-1,CSAKNTEAFF,TGCAGTGCTAAGAACACTGAAGCTTTCTTT
-,TRBV5-1,-,TRBJ1-2,CASRPSGSNYGYTF,TGCGCCAGCAGACCAAGTGGCTCAAACTATGGCTACACCTTC
-,TRBV5-1,-,TRBJ2-7,CASSYPGTSAREQYF,TGCGCCAGCAGCTACCCGGGGACATCGGCACGCGAGCAGTACTTC
-,TRBV9,TRBD2,TRBJ2-5,CASSPSGGSETQYF,TGTGCCAGCAGCCCTAGCGGGGGGTCAGAGACCCAGTACTTC
few,TRBV11-2,-,TRBJ1-6,CASSDVTLHF,TGTGCCAGCAGCGATGTAACCCTCCACTTT